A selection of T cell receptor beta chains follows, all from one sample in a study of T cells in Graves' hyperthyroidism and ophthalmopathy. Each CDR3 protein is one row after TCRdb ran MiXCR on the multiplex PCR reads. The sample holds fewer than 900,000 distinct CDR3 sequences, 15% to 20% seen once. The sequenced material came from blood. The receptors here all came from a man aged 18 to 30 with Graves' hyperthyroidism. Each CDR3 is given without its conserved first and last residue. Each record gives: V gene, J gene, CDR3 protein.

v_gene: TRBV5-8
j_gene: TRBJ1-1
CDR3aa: ACSWSGGAMNTEAF

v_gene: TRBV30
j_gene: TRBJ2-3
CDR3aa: AWSVFMTDTQY

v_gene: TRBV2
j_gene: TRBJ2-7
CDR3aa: ASIAGGPYEQY

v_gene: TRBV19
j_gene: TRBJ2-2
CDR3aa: ASSMGVANTGELF

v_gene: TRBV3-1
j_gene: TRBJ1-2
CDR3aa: ASSQDIGAANYGYT

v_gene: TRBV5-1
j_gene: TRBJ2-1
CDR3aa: ASSLRGTGSYNEQF

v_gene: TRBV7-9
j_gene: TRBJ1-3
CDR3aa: ASTGGQARGNTIY

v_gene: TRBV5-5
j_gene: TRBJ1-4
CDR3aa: ASSNTGGKEKLF

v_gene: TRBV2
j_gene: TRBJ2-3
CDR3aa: ASSAGTSGTTDTQY

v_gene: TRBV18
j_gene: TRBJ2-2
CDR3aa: ASSPPSGITRTGELF

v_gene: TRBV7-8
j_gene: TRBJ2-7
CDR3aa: ASSSLTSGAYEQY

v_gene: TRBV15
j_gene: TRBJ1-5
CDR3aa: ATSTDRTGRLVQH

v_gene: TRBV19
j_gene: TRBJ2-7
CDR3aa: ASSIGASGYEQY

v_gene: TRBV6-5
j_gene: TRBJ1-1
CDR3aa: ASSYSTGGTEAF

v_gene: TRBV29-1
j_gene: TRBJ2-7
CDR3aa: SVEEDGEPYEQY

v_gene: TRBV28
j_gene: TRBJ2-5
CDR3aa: ASSPTGASGRRETQY

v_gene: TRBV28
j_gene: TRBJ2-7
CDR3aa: ASSFRPDYEQY

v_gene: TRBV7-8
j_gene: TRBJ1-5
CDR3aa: ASSLDFSNQPQH

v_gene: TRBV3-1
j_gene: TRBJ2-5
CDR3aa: ASSQTSGSQETQY

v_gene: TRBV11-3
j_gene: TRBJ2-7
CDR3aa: ASSPSGQYEQY

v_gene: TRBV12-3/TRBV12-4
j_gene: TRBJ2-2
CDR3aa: ASSLSPGSGALPNTGELF

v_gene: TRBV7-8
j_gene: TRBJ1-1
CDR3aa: ASSLVGGGTEAF

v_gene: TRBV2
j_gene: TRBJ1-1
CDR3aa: ASSETDSDTEAF

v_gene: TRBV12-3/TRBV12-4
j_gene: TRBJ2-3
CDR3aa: ASSLPGLLADTQY

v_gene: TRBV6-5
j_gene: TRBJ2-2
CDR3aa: ASSYASGREAANTGELF

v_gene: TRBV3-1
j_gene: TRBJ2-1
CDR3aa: ASGPKRYNEQF

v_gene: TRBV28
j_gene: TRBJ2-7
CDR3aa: ASSLKRREQY

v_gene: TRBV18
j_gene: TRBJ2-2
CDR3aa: ASSRPGLAGTGELF

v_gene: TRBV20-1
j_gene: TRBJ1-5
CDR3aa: SAGAGGVDQPQH

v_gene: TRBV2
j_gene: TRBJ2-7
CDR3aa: ASIPAPTSGSREQY

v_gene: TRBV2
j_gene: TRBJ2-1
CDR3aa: ASSEARRGRSYNEQF

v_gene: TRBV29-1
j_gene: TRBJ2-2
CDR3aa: SVAQGPANTGELF

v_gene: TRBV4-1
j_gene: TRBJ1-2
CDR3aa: ASSARENGYT

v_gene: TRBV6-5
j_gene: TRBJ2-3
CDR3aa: ASSYTPGQGTDTQY

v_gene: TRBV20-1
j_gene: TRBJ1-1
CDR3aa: SARDFEESRTEAF

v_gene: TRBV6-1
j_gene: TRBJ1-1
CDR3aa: ASSERGGAEAF

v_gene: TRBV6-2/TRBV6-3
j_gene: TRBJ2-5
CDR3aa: ASSYLRETQY

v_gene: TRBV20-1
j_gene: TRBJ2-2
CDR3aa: SARIPAGELF

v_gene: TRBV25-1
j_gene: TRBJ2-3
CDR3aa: ASSAPGLSTDTQY

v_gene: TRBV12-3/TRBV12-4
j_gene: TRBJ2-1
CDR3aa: ASSSYSSGRSHNEQF

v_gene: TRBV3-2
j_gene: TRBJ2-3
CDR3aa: ASSQGEAGGPDTQY

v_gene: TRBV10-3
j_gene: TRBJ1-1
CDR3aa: AITGTGVGANTEAF

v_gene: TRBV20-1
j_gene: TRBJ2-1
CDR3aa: SARDRLAGSSYNEQF

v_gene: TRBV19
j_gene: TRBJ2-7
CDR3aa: ASSIEDSSYEQY

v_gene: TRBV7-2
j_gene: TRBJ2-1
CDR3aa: ASSLWTSGGNEQF